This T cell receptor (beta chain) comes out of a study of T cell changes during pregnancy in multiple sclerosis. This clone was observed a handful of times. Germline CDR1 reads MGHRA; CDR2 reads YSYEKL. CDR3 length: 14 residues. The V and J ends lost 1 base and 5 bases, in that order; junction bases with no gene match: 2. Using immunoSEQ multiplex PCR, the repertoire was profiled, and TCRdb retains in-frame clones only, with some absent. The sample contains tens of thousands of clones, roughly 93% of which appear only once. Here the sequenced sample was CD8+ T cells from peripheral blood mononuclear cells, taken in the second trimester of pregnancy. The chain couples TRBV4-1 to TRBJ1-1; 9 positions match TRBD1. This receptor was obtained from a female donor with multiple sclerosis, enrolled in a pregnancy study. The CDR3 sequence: CASSQGGQGTEAFF. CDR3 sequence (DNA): TGCGCCAGCAGCCAAGGAGGACAGGGGACTGAAGCTTTCTTT.